This TCR beta chain was obtained from a study of cytomegalovirus exposure and HLA in healthy donors. Study observations and caveats: A few chains tied to CMV proved CMV antigen-specific in vitro. Reports showed the classifier diagnosing cytomegalovirus status with high specificity and sensitivity. There were reportedly fewer N-insertions in an Asian-associated ancestry cluster than the roughly 700-donor mean, in a later analysis. Most of the TCR beta V segments (in an earlier analysis) were productive either about 87% or about 30% of the time.

Comment on this clone: Antigen: not known.

The PCR made use of 60 Vbeta and 13 Jbeta primers. Repertoires were generated with immunoSEQ multiplex PCR, while TCRdb's copy carries only in-frame clones and drops some. The sample consists of about 140,000 clones, roughly 82% of them appearing once. Looked up from germline, CDR1 is MNHNS and CDR2 is SASEGT. V was clipped by 2 bases and J by 7 bases, with 16 bases between them. CDR3 size: 15 residues. The sequenced sample was PBMCs. The chain uses TRBV6-1 and TRBJ2-3, with D possibly TRBD1 on 5 matching bases. This TCR came from a man aged 18 to 35 in good health and CMV-seropositive. This CDR3 reads CASSEIIQVVNTQYF. DNA of the CDR3: TGTGCCAGCAGTGAAATTATACAGGTGGTGAATACGCAGTATTTT.